Listed here are 24 T cell receptor beta chains from one sample, sequenced in a study of sequential checkpoint blockade in melanoma. TCRdb keeps only in-frame clones here, not all; method: immunoSEQ multiplex PCR. The sample yields 13,000 or so clones, around 20% seen once. Treatment meaning: randomized to nivolumab then ipilimumab (arm A) or the reverse (arm B). The sequencing here drew on tumor tissue (inferred from file names), taken from a patient given nivolumab and ipilimumab in sequence. Receptors were obtained from a human donor with melanoma.

The rearrangement uses TRBV6-1 and TRBJ1-1; D not certain. Trimming removed 0 bases from V and 6 bases from J, with 8 bases in between. The CDR3 is 13 residues long. CDR1 is MNHNS, CDR2 SASEGT, per germline. The CDR3 here is CASSEAIRAEAFF. CDR3 in DNA: TGTGCCAGCAGTGAAGCCATCCGGGCTGAAGCTTTCTTT.

A few counts support this clone. The DNA for the CDR3 is TGTGCCAGCAGCTTAGAACTAGCGGGAGGAGGAGATACGCAGTATTTT. This sequence encodes CASSLELAGGGDTQYF. The rearrangement links TRBV7-6 to TRBJ2-3, with 12 bases lining up with TRBD2. This CDR3 is 16 amino acids long. V dropped 1 base and J dropped 5; count of bases not matched to a gene: 4. Germline V gives CDR1 SGHVS, CDR2 FNYEAQ.

In this sample, this clone turned up many times. The CDR3 loop is CASSVSMKRESNTGELFF. The CDR3 DNA is TGTGCCAGCAGTGTCTCAATGAAGAGGGAGAGTAACACCGGGGAGCTGTTTTTT. The chain combines TRBV9 with TRBJ2-2, with a tentative D call TRBD2 (5 bases). V was trimmed by 5 bases and J by 2 bases, leaving 22 bases between them. The germline gives CDR1 SGDLS, CDR2 YYNGEE. CDR3 size: 18 residues.

V and J are TRBV23-1 and TRBJ1-1; 9 nucleotides align to TRBD1. TRBV23-1 is an ORF for which the function is uncertain. The CDR3 is 15 amino acids. Unmatched junction bases numbered 2, after V lost 0 bases and J lost 3 bases. The CDR3 DNA follows: TGCGCCAGCAGTCAATCGGGGGACAGGGACACTGAAGCTTTCTTT. Translating gives CASSQSGDRDTEAFF.

This clone has just a few counts. The genes are TRBV9 and TRBJ1-1, with D tentatively TRBD1 (5 bases). The germline gives CDR1 SGDLS, CDR2 YYNGEE. This CDR3 contains 13 residues. Trimming removed 5 bases from V and 4 bases from J, with 12 bases in between. CDR3 nucleotide sequence: TGTGCCAGCAGTCCTCAGGGTGCCACTGAAGCTTTCTTT. It translates to CASSPQGATEAFF.

This sequence joins TRBV14 and TRBJ1-2; no firm D call. CDR3 size: 13 residues. V lost 4 bases and J lost 7, with 13 bases in between. Germline CDR1 and CDR2: SGHDN and FVKESK. CDR3 in DNA: TGTGCCAGCAGCCCCGCGGCTGGCCCTGGCTACACCTTC. This encodes CASSPAAGPGYTF.

The sample holds a few counts of this clone. The J gene is TRBJ2-1, the V gene TRBV6-8; TRBD2 matches at 10 bases. The V segment lost 0 bases and the J segment 5 bases; nucleotides outside the gene matches: 10. The CDR3 length is 18 residues. In germline, CDR1 is MNHGY, CDR2 SAAAGT. CDR3 in amino acids: CASSYSISGRPYHNEQFF. CDR3 in DNA: TGTGCCAGCAGTTACTCGATTAGCGGGAGGCCGTATCACAATGAGCAGTTCTTC.

The CDR3 loop reads CASSNQGLGQPQHF. In DNA form, the CDR3 reads TGTGCCAGTAGTAACCAGGGGTTGGGTCAGCCCCAGCATTTT. This chain uses TRBV19 with TRBJ1-5; D is possibly TRBD1 (6 bases). Germline V gene sequence: CDR1 LNHDA, CDR2 SQIVND (reference sequence). The V and J ends lost 4 bases and 6 bases respectively, with 13 bases between them. CDR3 size: 14 residues.

V and J are TRBV11-3 and TRBJ2-5, with 7 bases aligning to TRBD1. V lost 5 bases to trimming and J lost 5 bases; unmatched junction nucleotides: 8. CDR3 length equals 14 residues. Germline V lookup: CDR1 SGHNT, CDR2 YENEEA. DNA of the CDR3: TGTGCCAGCAGCGCAGACAGGGTCGGGGAGACCCAGTACTTC. Translated, it gives CASSADRVGETQYF.

V and J are TRBV5-1 and TRBJ2-5; D may match TRBD1 or TRBD2 (5 bases each). From germline, CDR1 is SGHRS and CDR2 YFSETQ. Trimming shortened V by 0 bases and J by 5 bases, and 11 bases separated the two germline ends. The CDR3 is 14 residues long. CDR3 bases: TGCGCCAGCAGCTTGGGACGTTGGGGGGAGACCCAGTACTTC. It specifies CASSLGRWGETQYF.

A few counts support this clone. The J gene is TRBJ1-1, the V gene TRBV11-3, with D tentatively TRBD1 (5 bases). CDR3 length: 14 residues. CDR1 is SGHNT, CDR2 YENEEA, per germline. The ends were cut back, 5 bases at V and 4 bases at J, with 14 bases in the middle. CDR3: CASSPRGAGTEAFF. The DNA for the CDR3 is TGTGCCAGCAGCCCTAGAGGGGCGGGCACTGAAGCTTTCTTT.

In its sample, this clone was seen a few times. The rearrangement uses TRBV2 and TRBJ1-6, with D uncertain. This CDR3 contains 15 residues. V was pared by 2 bases and J by 6 bases, with 11 bases between. Germline lookup yields CDR1 SNHLY and CDR2 FYNNEI. Here the CDR3 reads CASSESDPGNSPLHF. The CDR3 DNA reads TGTGCCAGCAGTGAATCAGACCCTGGTAATTCACCCCTCCACTTT.

This clone was seen more than once but under ten times. The V call is TRBV25-1, the J call TRBJ2-5; 8 bases map to TRBD1. The ends lost 2 bases at V and 0 bases at J; junction bases unmatched: 5. The CDR3 covers 16 residues. CDR1 MGHDK and CDR2 SYGVNS come from the germline V gene. The CDR3 bases are TGTGCCAGCAGTGAACCTACAGGGGGATACCAAGAGACCCAGTACTTC. As protein: CASSEPTGGYQETQYF.

The chain couples TRBV9 to TRBJ2-7, with a tentative D call TRBD2 (7 bases). This CDR3 spans 14 amino acids. V dropped 5 bases and J dropped 1 base, with 13 bases sitting between them. Germline V CDR1 and CDR2: SGDLS, YYNGEE. The CDR3, as DNA: TGTGCCAGCAGTAGGCGGGGGCCGTCCTACGAGCAGTACTTC. Protein: CASSRRGPSYEQYF.

This clone came up many times. The CDR3 loop is CASSVSEIYEQYF. DNA of the CDR3: TGTGCCAGCAGCGTTTCAGAAATCTACGAGCAGTACTTC. The chain has TRBV9 and TRBJ2-7; no clear D. The CDR3 sequence is 13 residues long. V lost 2 bases, J lost 3 bases, and 9 bases lay in between. The germline V gene has CDR1 SGDLS and CDR2 YYNGEE. Based on the CDR3 plus reference TRBV9 and TRBJ2-7, the full variable domain is DSGVTQTPKHLITATGQRVTLRCSPRSGDLSVYWYQQSLDQGLQFLIQYYNGEERAKGNILERFSAQQFPDLHSELNLSSLELGDSALYFCASSVSEIYEQYFGPGTRLTVT.

The CDR3 loop is CASSIGWGTDTQYF. The CDR3 DNA follows: TGTGCCAGTAGTATAGGGTGGGGCACAGATACGCAGTATTTT. This rearrangement joins TRBV19 to TRBJ2-3; no reliable D call. Germline CDR1 and CDR2: LNHDA and SQIVND (reference sequence). Deletions cut 1 base from V and 1 base from J, with 6 bases between. The CDR3 loop spans 14 amino acids.

The chain recombines TRBV18 with TRBJ1-1, with 7 bases lining up with TRBD1. This CDR3 is 17 amino acids long. In germline, CDR1 is KGHSH, CDR2 LQKENI. V lost 3 bases, J lost 0 bases, and 10 bases stayed unmatched. Here the CDR3 DNA reads TGTGCCAGCTCACCTCTACAGGGGAGAACTTTGAACACTGAAGCTTTCTTT. It encodes CASSPLQGRTLNTEAFF. Supplemented by reference TRBV18 and TRBJ1-1, the full variable domain reads NAGVMQNPRHLVRRRGQEARLRCSPMKGHSHVYWYRQLPEEGLKFMVYLQKENIIDESGMPKERFSAEFPKEGPSILRIQQVVRGDSAAYFCASSPLQGRTLNTEAFFGQGTRLTVV.

The V and J genes are TRBV29-1 and TRBJ2-3, with D hard to call. This CDR3 region has 12 residues. In germline, CDR1 is SQVTM, CDR2 ANQGSEA. The V end was cut by 4 bases, the J end by 9 bases, with 14 bases between. CDR3 amino acids: CSVVGADETQYF. The DNA of the CDR3 is TGCAGCGTTGTTGGTGCGGATGAGACGCAGTATTTT.

V and J are TRBV6-8 and TRBJ2-3, with 8 bases matching TRBD1. Germline trimming cut 7 bases from V and 4 bases from J; bases unmatched to any gene: 7. CDR3 length equals 14 residues. Germline-derived CDR1 and CDR2 are MNHGY and SAAAGT. The CDR3 DNA reads TGTGCCAGCAAAGAGGACAGGGAGTCAGATACGCAGTATTTT. Protein product: CASKEDRESDTQYF.

This clone was detected only a few times. The chain carries TRBV6-8 and TRBJ1-6; TRBD1 is a possible D gene (5 bases). Germline CDR1 MNHGY, CDR2 SAAAGT. V was clipped by 2 bases and J by 4 bases, with 6 bases between them. The CDR3 contains 14 residues. The CDR3 is CASSYRGYNSPLHF. The CDR3 bases are TGTGCCAGCAGTTACAGGGGTTATAATTCACCCCTCCACTTT.

The V and J genes are TRBV5-1 and TRBJ1-5; a possible D gene is TRBD1 (5 bases). The CDR3 extends over 14 amino acids. The germline V gene encodes CDR1 SGHRS and CDR2 YFSETQ. With 1 base removed from V and 6 bases from J, the gap between germline ends came to 11 bases. The CDR3 here is CASSLSGGAQPQHF. CDR3 DNA: TGCGCCAGCAGCTTGAGTGGAGGGGCTCAGCCCCAGCATTTT.

This clone was detected a few times. This sequence joins TRBV7-5 and TRBJ2-5; the table assigns TRBD2, which was not confirmed against the DNA. TRBV7-5 is described as a pseudogene. The CDR3 spans 15 residues. CDR3 in amino acids: CASSQGLLIWGTQYF. The DNA for the CDR3 is TGTGCCAGCAGCCAAGGACTTTTAATATGGGGGACCCAGTACTTC.

The chain is built from TRBV11-3 and TRBJ1-3; D gene uncertain. Germline V gives CDR1 SGHNT, CDR2 YENEEA. Trimming took off 5 bases at V and 0 bases at J, with 11 bases between the two ends. The CDR3 length is 15 residues. The CDR3: CASSLGPSSGNTIYF. The CDR3 DNA reads as TGTGCCAGCAGCCTAGGACCGTCCTCTGGAAACACCATATATTTT. Together with reference TRBV11-3 and TRBJ1-3, the CDR3 gives the full variable domain: EAGVVQSPRYKIIEKKQPVAFWCNPISGHNTLYWYLQNLGQGPELLIRYENEEAVDDSQLPKDRFSAERLKGVDSTLKIQPAELGDSAVYLCASSLGPSSGNTIYFGEGSWLTVV.

This chain connects TRBV29-1 to TRBJ1-4, with a weak D call TRBD1 (6 bases). Germline V gene lookup returns CDR1 SQVTM and CDR2 ANQGSEA. V was shortened by 7 bases and J by 7 bases, with 19 bases between the two germline ends. CDR3 size: 14 residues. The CDR3 reads CSALGGADSEKLFF. The CDR3 DNA follows: TGCAGCGCCCTAGGGGGGGCCGACAGTGAAAAACTGTTTTTT.